This TCR beta chain was observed in a study of regulatory T cells in long-lasting Graves disease. About the study: The antithyroid drugs taken by newly diagnosed Graves' patients had been used for under 3 months.

Trimming removed 5 bases from V and 8 bases from J; junction bases left unmatched: 12. Germline V lookup: CDR1 SGHAT, CDR2 FQNNGV. This CDR3 has 18 residues. iRepertoire HTBI primers and Arm-PCR of CDR3 regions built TCR beta libraries. TCRdb ran MiXCR on the multiplex PCR reads and lists one entry per CDR3 protein. The repertoire has about 450,000 distinct CDR3 sequences, 16% of them found once; the top ten carry 9.5% to 12%. Time point meaning: newly diagnosed GD, antithyroid drugs for less than 3 months. After RNA was extracted from PBMCs, the TCR library was made from it. General study findings and limits: Lower TCR diversity characterized persistent Graves' patients relative to newly diagnosed patients. Persistent patients shared about 2,800 public clonotypes among themselves. Newly diagnosed patients shared fewer, at 900 to 1,000.

This clonotype was observed many times. Its matching antigen is unknown. The same data also went into a second study, on T cells in Graves' hyperthyroidism and ophthalmopathy. That paper states: The HTBI primer set drove a first-round RT-PCR of the TCR CDR3.

This chain uses TRBV11-2 with TRBJ2-2, with TRBD2 matching over 15 bases. The origin of this receptor is a young woman with Graves disease. Specimen: peripheral blood mononuclear cells (PBMCs), collected at new diagnosis, from a patient treated with antithyroid drugs. The CDR3, as DNA: TGTGCCAGCAGCCCCAGGACTAGCGGGAGGGCCATAGTAGGGGAGCTGTTTTTT. Translating gives CASSPRTSGRAIVGELFF.